Given below is one T cell receptor beta chain in context. What it recognizes is unknown. In TCRdb, the reads were re-called with MiXCR into one record per CDR3 protein. The sample has about 470,000 distinct CDR3 sequences; approximately 42% are singletons. This sample is drawn from a study of T cell repertoires in cytomegalovirus infection. Study context: Researchers turned to recently identified HLA-C-restricted CMV epitopes as well as well-studied HLA-B-restricted ones. Findings and caveats of the study: People with CMV and the relevant HLA were identified by cumulative public TCR beta family frequency. HLA-C-restricted CMV clonotypes gave the most frequent clonotype in two of eight donors.

The sequence was collected from a human donor in good health (CMV status not recorded). Some clones in this sample may be carry-over from other donors' samples. Specimen: cultured PBMCs, collected from culture after CMV antigen stimulation.

The CDR3 loop is CSARAGQLYSNQPQHF. The CDR3 nucleotides are TGCAGTGCTAGGGCGGGACAGCTTTATAGCAATCAGCCCCAGCATTTT. This rearrangement joins TRBV20-1 to TRBJ1-5, with 7 bases lining up with TRBD1. CDR1 and CDR2 (germline): DFQATT, SNEGSKA (reference sequence). The length of the CDR3 is 16 residues. The V and J ends lost 3 bases and 0 bases, in that order; junction bases with no gene match: 8.